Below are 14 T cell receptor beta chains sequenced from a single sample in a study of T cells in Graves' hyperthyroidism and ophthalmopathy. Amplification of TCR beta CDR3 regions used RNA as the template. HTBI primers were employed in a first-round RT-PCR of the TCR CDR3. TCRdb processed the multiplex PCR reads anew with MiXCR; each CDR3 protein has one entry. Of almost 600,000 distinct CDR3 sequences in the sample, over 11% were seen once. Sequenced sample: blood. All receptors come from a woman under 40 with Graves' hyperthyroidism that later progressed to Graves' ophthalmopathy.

The DNA for the CDR3 is TGTGCCAGCAGTTCCCCTTCGGGAATCTCCTACGAGCAGTACTTC. The encoded protein is CASSSPSGISYEQYF. The chain joins TRBV28 to TRBJ2-7; TRBD2 might be the D (5 bases). This CDR3 contains 15 residues. V was clipped by 4 bases and J by 0 bases, with 13 bases between them. Per germline, CDR1 MDHEN and CDR2 SYDVKM.

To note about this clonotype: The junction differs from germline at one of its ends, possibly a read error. CDR3 nucleotides: TGTGCCAGCAGTCCCGAGACGGGGGGGTACACAGATACGCAGGATTTT. This translates into CASSPETGGYTDTQDF. The chain links TRBV12-3 or TRBV12-4 to TRBJ2-3, with 8 nucleotides matching TRBD2. The CDR3 is 16 residues long.

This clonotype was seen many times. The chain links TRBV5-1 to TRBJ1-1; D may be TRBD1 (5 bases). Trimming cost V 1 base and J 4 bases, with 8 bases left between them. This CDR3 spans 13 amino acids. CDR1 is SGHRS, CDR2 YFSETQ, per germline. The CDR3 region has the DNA TGCGCCAGCAGCTTGACCGGGACCACTGAAGCTTTCTTT. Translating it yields CASSLTGTTEAFF.

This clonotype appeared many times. CDR3 amino acids: CASSLIEVDQPQHF. As DNA, the CDR3 is TGTGCCAGCAGTTTGATCGAGGTGGATCAGCCCCAGCATTTT. The gene calls are TRBV12-3 or TRBV12-4 and TRBJ1-5; D gene ambiguous. Between the trimmed V and J ends, which lost 3 bases and 5 bases, there was a span of 11 bases. The CDR3 is 14 residues long.

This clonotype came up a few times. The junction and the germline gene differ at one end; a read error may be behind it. For the CDR3, the DNA is TGTGCCAGCAGAATGGGACAGACCAATCACCCCCAGCATTTT. Protein product: CASRMGQTNHPQHF. The rearrangement uses TRBV6-1 and TRBJ1-5; 7 bases are a match to TRBD1. This CDR3 is 14 amino acids long. Per germline, CDR1 MNHNS and CDR2 SASEGT.

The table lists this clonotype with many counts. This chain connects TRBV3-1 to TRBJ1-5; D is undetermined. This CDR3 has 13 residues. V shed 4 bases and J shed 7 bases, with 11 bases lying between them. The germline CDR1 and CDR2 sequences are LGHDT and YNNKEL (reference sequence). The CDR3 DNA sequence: TGTGCCAGCAGCCTTTGGACTGACCAGCCCCAGCATTTT. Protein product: CASSLWTDQPQHF.

The CDR3 spells CASSLNPGGAKRAEQYF. The DNA for the CDR3 is TGTGCCAGCAGCTTGAATCCAGGGGGCGCAAAGAGGGCGGAGCAGTACTTC. This chain joins TRBV5-5 and TRBJ2-7; the match to TRBD1 covers 8 bases. CDR1 is SGHKS, CDR2 YYEKEE, per germline (reference sequence). Trimming took 1 base from V and 7 from J; bases not matched to a gene: 16. The CDR3 has 17 amino acids. Together with reference TRBV5-5 and TRBJ2-7, the CDR3 gives the full variable domain: DAGVTQSPTHLIKTRGQQVTLRCSPISGHKSVSWYQQVLGQGPQFIFQYYEKEERGRGNFPDRFSARQFPNYSSELNVNALLLGDSALYLCASSLNPGGAKRAEQYFGPGTRLTVT.

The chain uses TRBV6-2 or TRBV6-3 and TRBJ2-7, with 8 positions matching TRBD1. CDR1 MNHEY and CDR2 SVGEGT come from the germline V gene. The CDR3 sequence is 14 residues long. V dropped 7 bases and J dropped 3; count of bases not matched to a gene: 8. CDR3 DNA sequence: TGTGCCAGCACTCCCGGACAGGGAGACTACGAGCAGTACTTC. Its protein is CASTPGQGDYEQYF.

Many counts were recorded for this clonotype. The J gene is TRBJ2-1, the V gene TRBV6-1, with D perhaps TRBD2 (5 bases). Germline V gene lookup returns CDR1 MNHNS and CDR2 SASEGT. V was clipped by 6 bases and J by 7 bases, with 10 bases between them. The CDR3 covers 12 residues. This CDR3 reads CASRRPGNEQFF. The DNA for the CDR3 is TGTGCCAGCAGGAGACCGGGAAATGAGCAGTTCTTC.

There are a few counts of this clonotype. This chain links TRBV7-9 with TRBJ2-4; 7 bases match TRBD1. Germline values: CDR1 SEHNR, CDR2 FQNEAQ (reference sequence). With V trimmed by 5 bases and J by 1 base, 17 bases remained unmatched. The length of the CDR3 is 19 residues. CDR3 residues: CASSEARDSSSPAKNIQYF. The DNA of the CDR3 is TGTGCCAGCAGCGAAGCTCGGGACAGTTCATCCCCGGCCAAAAACATTCAGTACTTC.

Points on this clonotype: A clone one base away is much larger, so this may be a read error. CDR3: CASSLLAGDGYTF. CDR3 nucleotides: TGTGCCAGCAGCTTACTGGCAGGGGACGGCTACACCTTC. This chain links TRBV7-3 with TRBJ1-2, with D possibly being TRBD1 (6 bases). The CDR3 contains 13 residues. The V gene lost 2 bases and the J gene lost 8 bases, with 12 bases spanning the gap. Germline CDR1 is SGHTA and CDR2 is FQGTGA.

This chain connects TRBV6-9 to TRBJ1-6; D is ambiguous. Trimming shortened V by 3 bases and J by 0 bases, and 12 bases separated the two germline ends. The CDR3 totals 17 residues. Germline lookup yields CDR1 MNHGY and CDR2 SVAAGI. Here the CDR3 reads CASSYLSQGSYNSPLHF. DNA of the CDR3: TGTGCCAGCAGTTACTTATCTCAAGGCTCCTATAATTCACCCCTCCACTTT.

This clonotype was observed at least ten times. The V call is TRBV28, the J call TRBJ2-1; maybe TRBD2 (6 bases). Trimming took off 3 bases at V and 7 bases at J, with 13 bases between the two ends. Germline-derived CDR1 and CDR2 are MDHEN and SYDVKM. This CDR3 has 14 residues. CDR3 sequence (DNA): TGTGCCAGCAGTTTGGGAGGCGATTGGAATGAGCAGTTCTTC. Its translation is CASSLGGDWNEQFF.

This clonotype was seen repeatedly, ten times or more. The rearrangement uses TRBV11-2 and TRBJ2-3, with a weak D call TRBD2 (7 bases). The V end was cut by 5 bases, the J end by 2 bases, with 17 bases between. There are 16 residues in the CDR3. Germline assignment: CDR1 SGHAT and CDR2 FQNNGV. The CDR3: CASSHEGGAITDTQYF. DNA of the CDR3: TGTGCCAGCAGCCACGAGGGGGGGGCGATCACAGATACGCAGTATTTT.